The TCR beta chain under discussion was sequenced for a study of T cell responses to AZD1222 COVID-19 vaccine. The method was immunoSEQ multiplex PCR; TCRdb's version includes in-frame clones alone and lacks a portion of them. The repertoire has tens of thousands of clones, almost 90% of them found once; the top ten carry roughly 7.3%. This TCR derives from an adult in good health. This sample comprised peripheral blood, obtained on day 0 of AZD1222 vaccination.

The CDR3 spells CASSFRALIDYGYTF. DNA of the CDR3: TGTGCCAGCAGCTTCCGGGCCCTGATAGACTATGGCTACACCTTC. V is TRBV5-8 and J is TRBJ1-2; D unclear. V lost 2 bases and J lost 3, with 14 bases in between. The CDR3 loop spans 15 amino acids. Germline loops: CDR1 SGHTS, CDR2 YDEGEE.